This T cell receptor (beta chain) is drawn from a study of T-cell reconstitution after alpha-beta-depleted transplantation in children. Looked up from germline, CDR1 is SEHNR and CDR2 is FQNEAQ (reference sequence). The CDR3 is 14 residues long. V was clipped by 8 bases and J by 0 bases, with 11 bases between them. Regarding the study as a whole: T cells produced anew were the main source of T-cell counts and diversity one year after transplant. Reportedly, alpha-beta T cells present about two months post-transplant originated from several hundred expanded clones of graft origin. Surviving recipient T cells and thymic progenitors accounted for the high day-60 TCRbeta diversity observed in some patients.

This clonotype was found many times. Its cognate antigen is unknown. For TCRbeta, the library was prepared with unique molecular identifiers. TCRdb itself ran the PCR reads through MiXCR, one entry per CDR3 protein. This table has 55,000 to 90,000 distinct CDR3 sequences, 4% to 5% appearing once. Sequencing used PBMCs, mostly from graft donor cells, obtained 180 days after TCRalphabeta/CD19-depleted stem cell transplant. The chain joins TRBV7-9 to TRBJ2-1; D remains unclear. The sequence was obtained from a boy in the first two years of life who had a stem cell transplant for acute myeloid leukemia, so the T cells may come from the graft donor. DNA of the CDR3: TGTGCCAGCGGAGCTACGAGCTCCTACAATGAGCAGTTCTTC. Translating it yields CASGATSSYNEQFF.